This T cell receptor (beta chain) was observed in a study of blood T cells in healthy people across ages. Combining a sample-barcoded 5' primer with a J-beta primer mix, a second PCR ran for roughly 7 to 11 cycles. MiXCR was run by TCRdb on the 5' RACE reads, yielding one entry per CDR3 protein. The sample comprises 600,000 to 850,000 distinct CDR3 sequences, about 40% of which are singletons, and approximately 22% rests with the top ten. CDR3 length: 16 amino acids. Germline V gene data show CDR1 as LGHDT and CDR2 as YNNKEL (reference sequence). Trimming removed 4 bases at V and 4 bases at J, with 18 bases between.

Material for sequencing was blood. The clonotype originates from a woman aged 60-75 years in good health. The chain links TRBV3-1 to TRBJ2-3; D is perhaps TRBD2 (5 bases). CDR3 residues: CASSPEVVARADTQYF. The CDR3 DNA sequence: TGTGCCAGCAGCCCCGAGGTAGTAGCGAGAGCAGATACGCAGTATTTT.